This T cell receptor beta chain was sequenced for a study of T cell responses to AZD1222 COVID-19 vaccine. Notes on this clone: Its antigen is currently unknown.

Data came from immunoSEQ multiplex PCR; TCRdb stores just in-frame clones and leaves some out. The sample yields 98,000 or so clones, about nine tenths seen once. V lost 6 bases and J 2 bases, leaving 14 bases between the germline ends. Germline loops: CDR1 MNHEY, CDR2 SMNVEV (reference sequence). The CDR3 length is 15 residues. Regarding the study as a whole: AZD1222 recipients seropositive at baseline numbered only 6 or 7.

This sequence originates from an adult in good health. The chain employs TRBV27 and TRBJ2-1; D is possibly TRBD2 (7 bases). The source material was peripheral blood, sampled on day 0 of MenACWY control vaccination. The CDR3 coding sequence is TGTGCCAGCAGCCCCAAGGGGGGGACCTACAATGAGCAGTTCTTC. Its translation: CASSPKGGTYNEQFF.